Following are 10 T cell receptor beta chains from one sample sequenced in a study of blood T cell repertoires in COVID-19. The assay was immunoSEQ multiplex PCR, and TCRdb's table has in-frame clones only and misses some. The data contain about 210,000 clones, about 81% of them singletons. Sequencing was carried out using peripheral blood. The receptors come from a woman in her sixties or seventies with COVID-19, enrolled during active disease.

The chain carries TRBV9 and TRBJ2-1; a weak D match, TRBD2 (6 bases). This CDR3 is built from 13 residues. Germline V lookup: CDR1 SGDLS, CDR2 YYNGEE. V shed 2 bases and J shed 5 bases, with 8 bases lying between them. This CDR3 is CASSVASDNEQFF. CDR3 in DNA: TGTGCCAGCAGCGTCGCTAGCGACAATGAGCAGTTCTTC.

The chain joins TRBV4-3 to TRBJ1-4; the D is unclear. Germline V gene data show CDR1 as LGHNA and CDR2 as YSLEER. There are 15 residues in the CDR3. Trimming removed 0 bases at V and 5 bases at J, with 10 bases between. CDR3: CASSQDSRLNEKLFF. CDR3 DNA: TGCGCCAGCAGCCAAGATTCCAGGCTGAATGAAAAACTGTTTTTT.

This clone was seen only once. This rearrangement joins TRBV19 to TRBJ2-1; 8 bases map to TRBD2. The trim removed 0 bases at V and 5 bases at J, leaving 6 bases unmatched. Germline CDR1 and CDR2: LNHDA and SQIVND (reference sequence). The CDR3 has 16 amino acids. In DNA form, the CDR3 reads TGTGCCAGTAGTATAGAGCGGGGCGGGGGGAACAATGAGCAGTTCTTC. Protein sequence: CASSIERGGGNNEQFF.

The genes are TRBV5-6 and TRBJ1-1; the match to TRBD1 covers 9 bases. The CDR3 runs to 15 residues. Trimming removed 3 bases from V and 2 bases from J; junction bases left unmatched: 5. Germline values: CDR1 SGHDT, CDR2 YYEEEE. CDR3 sequence: CASSYRDRDNTEAFF. DNA for the CDR3: TGTGCCAGCAGCTACCGGGACAGGGACAACACTGAAGCTTTCTTT.

V is TRBV9 and J is TRBJ2-3; tentative D call: TRBD1 (7 bases). CDR1 and CDR2 from the germline V gene are SGDLS and YYNGEE. This CDR3 region has 16 residues. Trimming took 2 bases from V and 5 from J, leaving 18 bases between them. The CDR3 is CASSVESGRGVDTQYF. DNA of the CDR3: TGTGCCAGCAGCGTTGAATCGGGCAGGGGGGTAGATACGCAGTATTTT.

The rearrangement links TRBV11-2 to TRBJ2-3; TRBD2 agrees at 9 bases. After removal of 1 base from V and 0 bases from J, the junction contained 8 bases not matched to a gene. This CDR3 comprises 18 residues. From germline, CDR1 is SGHAT and CDR2 FQNNGV. The CDR3 DNA follows: TGTGCCAGCAGCTTAGCGGCTAGCGGGATGACTAGCACAGATACGCAGTATTTT. It is translated as CASSLAASGMTSTDTQYF.

This sequence joins TRBV3-1 (or the pseudogene TRBV3-2) and TRBJ2-1; D uncertain. Germline CDR1 is LGHDT and CDR2 is YNNKEL (reference sequence). Trimming took off 1 base at V and 0 bases at J, with 7 bases between the two ends. The CDR3 has 15 amino acids. The CDR3 loop is CASSQGWASYNEQFF. The CDR3 DNA is TGTGCCAGCAGCCAAGGCTGGGCCTCCTACAATGAGCAGTTCTTC.

The chain links TRBV19 to TRBJ1-2; possibly TRBD1 for D (5 bases). V lost 3 bases, J lost 3 bases, and 14 bases lay in between. The CDR3 totals 15 residues. From germline, CDR1 is LNHDA and CDR2 SQIVND (reference sequence). The CDR3 nucleotides read TGTGCCAGTAGTATCCGGGGAGGGGCACACTATGGCTACACCTTC. Its translation is CASSIRGGAHYGYTF.

This clone was seen more than once but under ten times. The chain joins TRBV11-2 to TRBJ1-2; TRBD1 aligns across 9 bases. Germline CDR1 is SGHAT and CDR2 is FQNNGV. CDR3 size: 13 residues. V shed 3 bases and J 4 bases; nucleotides not matched to a gene: 0. CDR3 nucleotides: TGTGCCAGCAGCTTGACAGGGGGCTATGGCTACACCTTC. Its translation: CASSLTGGYGYTF.

About this clone itself: The junction departs from the called germline gene at one end, perhaps through a read error. The chain recombines TRBV7-2 with TRBJ2-7; 11 nucleotides line up with TRBD2. CDR3 length equals 15 residues. CDR1 SGHTA and CDR2 FQGNSA come from the germline V gene. The CDR3 here is CASSLAGGNTYEQYF. CDR3 bases: TGTGCCAGCAGCCTAGCGGGAGGCAATACCTACGAGCAGTACTTC.